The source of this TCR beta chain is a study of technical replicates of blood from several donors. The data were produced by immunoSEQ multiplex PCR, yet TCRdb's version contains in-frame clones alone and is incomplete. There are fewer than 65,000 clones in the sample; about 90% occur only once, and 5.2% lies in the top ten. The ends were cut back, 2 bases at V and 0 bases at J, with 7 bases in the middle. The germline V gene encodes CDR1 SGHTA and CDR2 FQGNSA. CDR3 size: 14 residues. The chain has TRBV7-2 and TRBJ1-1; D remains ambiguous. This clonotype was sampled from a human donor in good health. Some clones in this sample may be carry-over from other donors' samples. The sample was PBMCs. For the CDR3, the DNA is TGTGCCAGCAGCTTAAAATACATGAACACTGAAGCTTTCTTT. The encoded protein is CASSLKYMNTEAFF.